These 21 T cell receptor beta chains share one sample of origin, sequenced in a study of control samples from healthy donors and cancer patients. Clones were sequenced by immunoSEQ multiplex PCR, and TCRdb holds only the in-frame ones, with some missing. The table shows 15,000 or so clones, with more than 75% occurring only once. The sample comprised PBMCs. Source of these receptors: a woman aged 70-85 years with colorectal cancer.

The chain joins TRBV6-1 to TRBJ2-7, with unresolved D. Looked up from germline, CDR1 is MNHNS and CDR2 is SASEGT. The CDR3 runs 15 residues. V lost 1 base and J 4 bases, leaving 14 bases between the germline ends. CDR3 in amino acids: CASSEETLLGYEQYF. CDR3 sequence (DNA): TGTGCCAGCAGTGAAGAGACATTACTCGGATACGAGCAGTACTTC.

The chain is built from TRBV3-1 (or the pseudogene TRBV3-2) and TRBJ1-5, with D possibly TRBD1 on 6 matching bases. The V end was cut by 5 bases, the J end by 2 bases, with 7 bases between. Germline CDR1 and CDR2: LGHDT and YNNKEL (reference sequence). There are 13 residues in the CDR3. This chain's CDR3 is CASSAGGNQPQHF. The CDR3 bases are TGTGCCAGCAGCGCAGGGGGCAATCAGCCCCAGCATTTT.

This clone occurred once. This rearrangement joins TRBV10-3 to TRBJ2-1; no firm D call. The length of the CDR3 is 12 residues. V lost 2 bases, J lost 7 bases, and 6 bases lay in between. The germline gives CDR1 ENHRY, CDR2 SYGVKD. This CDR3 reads CAISEQTNEQFF. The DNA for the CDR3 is TGTGCCATCAGTGAGCAAACGAATGAGCAGTTCTTC.

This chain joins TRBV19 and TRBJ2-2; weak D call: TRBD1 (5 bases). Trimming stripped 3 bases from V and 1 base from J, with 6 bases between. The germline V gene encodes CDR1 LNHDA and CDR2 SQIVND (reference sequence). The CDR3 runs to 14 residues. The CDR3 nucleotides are TGTGCCAGTAGTATTACAGGGAACACCGGGGAGCTGTTTTTT. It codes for CASSITGNTGELFF.

As DNA, the CDR3 is TGTGCCAGCAGCTTTGGTTCCAGTGTCTATGGCTACACCTTC. Translating gives CASSFGSSVYGYTF. The chain employs TRBV5-5 and TRBJ1-2; D uncertain. Germline CDR1 and CDR2: SGHKS and YYEKEE (reference sequence). This CDR3 contains 14 residues. The V end lost 2 bases, the J end lost 4 bases, and 12 bases lay between the germline ends.

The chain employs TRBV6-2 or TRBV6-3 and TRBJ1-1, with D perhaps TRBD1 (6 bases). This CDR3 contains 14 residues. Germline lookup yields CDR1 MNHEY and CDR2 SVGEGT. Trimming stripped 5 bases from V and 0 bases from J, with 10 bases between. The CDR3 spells CASSRQEMNTEAFF. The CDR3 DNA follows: TGTGCCAGCAGTAGACAGGAGATGAACACTGAAGCTTTCTTT.

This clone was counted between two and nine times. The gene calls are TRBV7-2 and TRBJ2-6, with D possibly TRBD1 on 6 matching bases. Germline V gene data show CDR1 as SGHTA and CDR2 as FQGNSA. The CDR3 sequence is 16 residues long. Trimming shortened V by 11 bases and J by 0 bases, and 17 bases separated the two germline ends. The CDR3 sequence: CAEERTAFSGANVLTF. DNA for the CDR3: TGTGCCGAGGAAAGGACAGCGTTCTCTGGGGCCAACGTCCTGACTTTC.

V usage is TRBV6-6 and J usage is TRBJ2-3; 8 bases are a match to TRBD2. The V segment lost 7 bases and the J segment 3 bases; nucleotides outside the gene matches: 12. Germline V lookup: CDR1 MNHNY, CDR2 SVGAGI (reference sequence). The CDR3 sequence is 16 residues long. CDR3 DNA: TGTGCCAGCAACCTAGGGGTGGGCGGGAGGACAGATACGCAGTATTTT. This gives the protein CASNLGVGGRTDTQYF.

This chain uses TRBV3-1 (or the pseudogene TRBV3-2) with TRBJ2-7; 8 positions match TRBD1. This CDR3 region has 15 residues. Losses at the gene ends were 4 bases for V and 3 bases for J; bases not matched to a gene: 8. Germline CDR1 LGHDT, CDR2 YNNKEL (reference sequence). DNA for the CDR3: TGTGCCAGCAGCCCCAGACAGGGGAACTACTACGAGCAGTACTTC. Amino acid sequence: CASSPRQGNYYEQYF.

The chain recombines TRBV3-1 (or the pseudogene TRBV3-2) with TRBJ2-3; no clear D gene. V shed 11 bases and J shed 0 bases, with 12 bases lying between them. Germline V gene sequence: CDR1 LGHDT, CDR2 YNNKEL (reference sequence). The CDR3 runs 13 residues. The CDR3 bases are TGTGCCGCCGGCGGAGCTAGCACAGATACGCAGTATTTT. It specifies CAAGGASTDTQYF.

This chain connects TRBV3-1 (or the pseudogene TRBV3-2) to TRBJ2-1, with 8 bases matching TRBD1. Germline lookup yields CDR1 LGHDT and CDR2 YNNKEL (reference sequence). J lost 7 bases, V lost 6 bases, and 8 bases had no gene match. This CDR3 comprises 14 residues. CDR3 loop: CASSLGQGRNEQFF. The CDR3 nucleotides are TGTGCCAGCAGTCTCGGACAGGGAAGGAATGAGCAGTTCTTC.

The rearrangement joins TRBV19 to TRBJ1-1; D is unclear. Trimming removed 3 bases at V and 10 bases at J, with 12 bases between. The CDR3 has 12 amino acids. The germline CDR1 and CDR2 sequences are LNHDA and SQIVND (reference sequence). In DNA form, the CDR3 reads TGTGCCAGTAGTATCCCGACCCCGAGAGCTTTCTTT. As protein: CASSIPTPRAFF.

The CDR3 loop reads CATSDNRLTGNEQFF. CDR3 nucleotides: TGTGCCACCAGTGACAACCGCCTTACGGGGAATGAGCAGTTCTTC. This chain uses TRBV24-1 with TRBJ2-1; D is perhaps TRBD2 (5 bases). The CDR3 is made up of 15 amino acids. V was clipped by 4 bases and J by 7 bases, with 16 bases between them. The germline V gene encodes CDR1 KGHDR and CDR2 SFDVKD.

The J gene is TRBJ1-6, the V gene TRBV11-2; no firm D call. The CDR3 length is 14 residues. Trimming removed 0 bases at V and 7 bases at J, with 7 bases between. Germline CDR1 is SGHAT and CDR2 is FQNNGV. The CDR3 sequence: CASSLDPGNSPLHF. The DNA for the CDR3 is TGTGCCAGCAGCTTAGATCCGGGGAATTCACCCCTCCACTTT. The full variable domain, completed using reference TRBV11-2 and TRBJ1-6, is EAGVAQSPRYKIIEKRQSVAFWCNPISGHATLYWYQQILGQGPKLLIQFQNNGVVDDSQLPKDRFSAERLKGVDSTLKIQPAKLEDSAVYLCASSLDPGNSPLHFGNGTRLTVT.

This CDR3 reads CASSNEGGAGELFF. For the CDR3, the DNA is TGTGCCAGCAGCAACGAAGGGGGGGCCGGGGAGCTGTTTTTT. This rearrangement joins TRBV6-4 to TRBJ2-2; D possibly corresponds to TRBD2 (7 bases). In germline, CDR1 is MRHNA, CDR2 SNTAGT. V lost 6 bases and J lost 6, with 14 bases in between. This CDR3 region has 14 residues.

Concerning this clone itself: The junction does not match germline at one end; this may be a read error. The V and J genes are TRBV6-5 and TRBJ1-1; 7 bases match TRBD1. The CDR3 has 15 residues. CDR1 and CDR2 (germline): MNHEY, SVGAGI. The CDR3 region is CASRPPGGPNTETFF. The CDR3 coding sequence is TGTGCCAGCAGACCGCCAGGGGGACCGAACACTGAAACTTTCTTT.

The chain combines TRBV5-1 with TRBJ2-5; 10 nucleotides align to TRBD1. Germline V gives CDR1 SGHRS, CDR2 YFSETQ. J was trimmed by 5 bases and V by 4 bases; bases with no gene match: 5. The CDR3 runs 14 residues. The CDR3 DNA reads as TGCGCCAGCAGCCCCGGACAGGGGGGGGAGACCCAGTACTTC. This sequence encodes CASSPGQGGETQYF.

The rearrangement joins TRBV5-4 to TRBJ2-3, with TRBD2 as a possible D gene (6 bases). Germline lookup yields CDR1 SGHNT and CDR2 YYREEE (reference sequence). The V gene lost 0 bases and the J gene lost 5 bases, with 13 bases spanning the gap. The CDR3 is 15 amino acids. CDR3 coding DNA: TGTGCCAGCAGCTTGGGCACGATGGGGGGAGATACGCAGTATTTT. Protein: CASSLGTMGGDTQYF.

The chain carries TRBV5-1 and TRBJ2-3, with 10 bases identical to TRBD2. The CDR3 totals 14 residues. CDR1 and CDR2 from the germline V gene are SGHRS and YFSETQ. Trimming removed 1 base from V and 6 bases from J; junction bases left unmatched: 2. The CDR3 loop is CASSLYSGGDTQYF. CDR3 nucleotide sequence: TGCGCCAGCAGCTTGTATAGCGGGGGGGATACGCAGTATTTT.

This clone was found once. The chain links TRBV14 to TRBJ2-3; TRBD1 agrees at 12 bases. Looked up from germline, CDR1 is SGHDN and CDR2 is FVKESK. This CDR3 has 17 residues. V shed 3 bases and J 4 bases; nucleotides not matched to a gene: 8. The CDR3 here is CASSQGGTGGLADTQYF. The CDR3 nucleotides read TGTGCCAGCAGCCAGGGGGGGACAGGGGGCCTCGCAGATACGCAGTATTTT.

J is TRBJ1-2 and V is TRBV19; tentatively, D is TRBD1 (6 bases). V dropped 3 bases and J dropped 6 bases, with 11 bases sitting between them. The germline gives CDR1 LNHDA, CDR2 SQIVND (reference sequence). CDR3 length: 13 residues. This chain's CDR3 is CASSMGRTDGYTF. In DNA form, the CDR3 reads TGTGCCAGTAGTATGGGGAGGACAGATGGCTACACCTTC.